Following are 15 T cell receptor beta chains from one sample sequenced in a study of blood T cell repertoires in COVID-19 (dated by TCRdb to about 2020). Receptor libraries were prepared by the immunoSEQ multiplex PCR assay. The table comes from immuneACCESS by way of TCRdb, which keeps in-frame sequences with V and J called. Part of the clones is missing from these tables; in studies checked, under half for an unresolved V gene and the rest for unknown reasons. Recorded for this sample are tens of thousands of clones; around 87% of them occurred a single time. Roughly a tenth of the sample belongs to the ten largest clones. The source material was peripheral blood. The origin of the receptors is a human donor with acute or convalescent COVID-19. The donor label of this sample is uncertain.

This chain links TRBV7-9 with TRBJ2-1; 11 bases align to TRBD2. Per the germline V gene, CDR1 is SEHNR and CDR2 is FQNEAQ (reference sequence). Trimming removed 1 base from V and 0 bases from J; junction bases left unmatched: 8. CDR3 length: 19 residues. The DNA of the CDR3 is TGTGCCAGCAGCTTAGAACTAGCGGGGGCCCGAAGCTCCTACAATGAGCAGTTCTTC. Amino acids: CASSLELAGARSSYNEQFF.

The chain uses TRBV5-1 and TRBJ2-7; possible D gene TRBD2, 7 bases. The V end was cut by 5 bases, the J end by 2 bases, with 17 bases between. CDR1 is SGHRS, CDR2 YFSETQ, per germline. The CDR3 runs 15 residues. The CDR3 sequence is CASSGRGAATYEQYF. The CDR3 coding sequence is TGCGCCAGCAGTGGACGGGGGGCGGCCACCTACGAGCAGTACTTC.

In its sample, this clone was seen once. The CDR3 protein is CASSLDHTQETQYF. The DNA of the CDR3 is TGTGCCAGCAGCTTAGATCACACACAAGAGACCCAGTACTTC. The chain couples TRBV7-7 to TRBJ2-5; D uncertain. Germline CDR1 and CDR2: SSHAT and FNYEAQ (reference sequence). The V end lost 1 base, the J end lost 2 bases, and 8 bases lay between the germline ends. This CDR3 has 14 amino acids.

The chain links TRBV6-5 to TRBJ1-4; 7 positions match TRBD1. V shed 6 bases and J 4 bases; nucleotides not matched to a gene: 8. This CDR3 is built from 15 residues. The germline V gene encodes CDR1 MNHEY and CDR2 SVGAGI. CDR3 sequence (DNA): TGTGCCAGCAGCCGACAGGGACTTTATAATGAAAAACTGTTTTTT. This encodes CASSRQGLYNEKLFF.

The V call is TRBV18, the J call TRBJ2-1, with D possibly being TRBD2 (5 bases). Between the trimmed V and J ends, which lost 0 bases and 9 bases, there was a span of 12 bases. Per the germline V gene, CDR1 is KGHSH and CDR2 is LQKENI. The CDR3 extends over 14 amino acids. The CDR3 DNA sequence: TGTGCCAGCTCACCACCGGGCGGAGGCGGTGAGCAGTTCTTC. Translation gives CASSPPGGGGEQFF.

The V call is TRBV21-1, the J call TRBJ2-2; TRBD1 is the table's D call, not checked against the DNA. TRBV21-1 is reported as a pseudogene. The CDR3 loop spans 19 amino acids. The CDR3 nucleotides read TGTGCCAGCACCCAACTCCGGGACCCAGGGACAGAGGACACCGGGGAGCTGTTTTTT. Translated: CASTQLRDPGTEDTGELFF.

V and J are TRBV6-5 and TRBJ1-5; D unresolved. The V and J ends lost 4 bases and 0 bases respectively, with 7 bases between them. From germline, CDR1 is MNHEY and CDR2 SVGAGI. The CDR3 has 14 residues. CDR3 coding DNA: TGTGCCAGCAGTTTCCTTAATAGCAATCAGCCCCAGCATTTT. Translated: CASSFLNSNQPQHF.

The count of this clone is one. CDR3 nucleotide sequence: TGTGCCAGCACTAGTGCAGGGGGACAGGGGTGGGGTGAGACCCAGTACTTC. Translating it yields CASTSAGGQGWGETQYF. The genes are TRBV25-1 and TRBJ2-5; 10 nucleotides align to TRBD1. The ends lost 7 bases at V and 5 bases at J; junction bases unmatched: 16. The CDR3 spans 17 residues. The germline V gene has CDR1 MGHDK and CDR2 SYGVNS.

The V gene is TRBV28, the J gene TRBJ1-4; TRBD1 matches 8 bases. V lost 5 bases, J lost 3 bases, and 5 bases stayed unmatched. The CDR3 spans 15 residues. The V gene's germline CDR1 is MDHEN and CDR2 SYDVKM. The CDR3 DNA is TGTGCCAGCAGTGTACAGGGGGAGGCTAATGAAAAACTGTTTTTT. Residues: CASSVQGEANEKLFF.

This chain uses TRBV2 with TRBJ2-7, with D perhaps matching TRBD1 (5 bases). Germline V gene data show CDR1 as SNHLY and CDR2 as FYNNEI. The CDR3 covers 12 residues. CDR3: CASSEQERTSNV. The CDR3, as DNA: TGTGCCAGCAGTGAACAAGAAAGGACATCGAACGTC.

V gene TRBV5-1 combines with J gene TRBJ1-1; D is unclear. Between the trimmed V and J ends, which lost 3 bases and 4 bases, there was a span of 7 bases. Germline V gene sequence: CDR1 SGHRS, CDR2 YFSETQ. The CDR3 extends over 12 amino acids. The DNA for the CDR3 is TGCGCCAGCAGCTCTATTGGCACTGAAGCTTTCTTT. Its protein product is CASSSIGTEAFF.

This clone was seen more than once but under ten times. V is TRBV29-1 and J is TRBJ1-2; a possible D gene is TRBD1 (5 bases). The CDR3 is 13 amino acids. Germline-derived CDR1 and CDR2 are SQVTM and ANQGSEA. Trimming shortened V by 4 bases and J by 3 bases, and 12 bases separated the two germline ends. The CDR3: CSVGGTAYYGYTF. The CDR3 DNA is TGCAGCGTTGGGGGCACGGCCTACTATGGCTACACCTTC.

The genes are TRBV29-1 and TRBJ2-4, with a possible D match to TRBD2 (5 bases). CDR3 size: 11 residues. Germline V gene lookup returns CDR1 SQVTM and CDR2 ANQGSEA. Deletions cut 0 bases from V and 9 bases from J, with 6 bases between. CDR3 DNA: TGCAGCGTTGAAGACGGGGTCATTCAGTACTTC. It translates to CSVEDGVIQYF.

The rearrangement joins TRBV5-4 to TRBJ1-4; a weak D match, TRBD1 (6 bases). The germline CDR1 and CDR2 sequences are SGHNT and YYREEE (reference sequence). Between the trimmed V and J ends, which lost 0 bases and 3 bases, there was a span of 9 bases. The CDR3 is 15 residues long. The CDR3 loop reads CASSLATGPNEKLFF. The CDR3 nucleotides are TGTGCCAGCAGCTTGGCAACAGGGCCTAATGAAAAACTGTTTTTT. The full variable domain, its missing parts supplied by reference TRBV5-4 and TRBJ1-4, is ETGVTQSPTHLIKTRGQQVTLRCSSQSGHNTVSWYQQALGQGPQFIFQYYREEENGRGNFPPRFSGLQFPNYSSELNVNALELDDSALYLCASSLATGPNEKLFFGSGTQLSVL.

V and J are TRBV28 and TRBJ2-7; 9 bases are a match to TRBD1. Germline V gene sequence: CDR1 MDHEN, CDR2 SYDVKM. Unmatched junction bases numbered 8, after V lost 3 bases and J lost 2 bases. The CDR3 runs to 16 residues. In DNA form, the CDR3 reads TGTGCCAGCAGTTTGTATACAGGGGGCCTTACCTACGAGCAGTACTTC. As protein: CASSLYTGGLTYEQYF.